Included here is one TCR beta chain sequence, with context. The CDR3 loop spans 13 amino acids. Germline CDR1 is MNHEY and CDR2 is SVGAGI. V lost 4 bases to trimming and J lost 3 bases; unmatched junction nucleotides: 2. The sample belongs to a study of glioma-infiltrating T cells after dendritic cell vaccination. Study details: Patients received autologous tumor lysate-pulsed dendritic cell vaccination between about 2002 and 2013.

Measured with immunoSEQ multiplex PCR; TCRdb has only the in-frame clones, and not every one. The sample includes around 100,000 clones, roughly 87% of them seen just once. As to time point: after dendritic cell vaccination, including at tumor progression/relapse. Only patients with spare fresh-frozen tumor and over two years of follow-up were included. Sequenced material: blood, taken after dendritic cell vaccination. This chain uses TRBV6-5 with TRBJ1-1; 7 bases are a match to TRBD1. The receptor comes from a human donor with glioblastoma. The DNA for the CDR3 is TGTGCCAGCAGTTTCGGACAGGACACTGAAGCTTTCTTT. This gives the protein CASSFGQDTEAFF.